This is a list of T cell receptor beta chains from one sample in a study of molecular identifiers for immune sequencing clone quantification. In TCRdb, the PCR reads were re-called with MiXCR into one record per CDR3 protein. There are about 510,000 distinct CDR3 sequences in the sample; about a fifth occur only once, and approximately 0.84% lies in the top ten. The sequenced material came from naive CD8+ T cells from blood, with Jurkat cell RNA spiked in. The receptors here all came from a human donor in good health. Some libraries in this study had Jurkat cell RNA spiked in. Both conserved end residues are part of each CDR3. D genes are given only for firm matches. Size is stated for part of the rows, as once, few or many counts, or as a class when the clone is expanded.

>16|TRBJ2-7|many|NA|TRBV5-1
TGCGCCAGCAGCTCATTGACCGGGACTCATACCTACGAGCAGTACTTC
CASSSLTGTHTYEQYF
>15|TRBJ1-5|NA|NA|TRBV15
TGTGCCGCCAGCAGAGATAGAGGAGGAGTACAGCCCCAGCATTTT
CAASRDRGGVQPQHF
>12|TRBJ2-3|many|NA|TRBV29-1
TGCAGCGCCAAGACTATCCCAGATACGCAGTATTTT
CSAKTIPDTQYF
>16|TRBJ2-2|NA|TRBD2|TRBV4-3
TGCGCCAGCAGCCAAGGACTAGCGGGTTACACCGGGGAGCTGTTTTTT
CASSQGLAGYTGELFF
>16|TRBJ2-3|NA|TRBD2|TRBV7-9
TGTGCCAGCAGCCCCCTGGTAGCGGGAGGGAGAGATACGCAGTATTTT
CASSPLVAGGRDTQYF
>17|TRBJ2-3|NA|NA|TRBV19
TGTGCCAGTAGTTTTTCCTTCAGGGGCACACCCACAGATACGCAGTATTTT
CASSFSFRGTPTDTQYF
>14|TRBJ1-2|NA|TRBD1|TRBV11-2
TGTGCCAGCAGCTCACGACAGGGAACCTATGGCTACACCTTC
CASSSRQGTYGYTF
>16|TRBJ2-3|many|TRBD2|TRBV5-1
TGCGCCAGCAGCGCCTCCGGACTAGCGGTCACAGATACGCAGTATTTT
CASSASGLAVTDTQYF
>16|TRBJ1-2|NA|NA|TRBV27
TGTGCCAGCAGTTTAAGTACTAGGGCAGGGTATGACGGCTACGCCTTC
CASSLSTRAGYDGYAF
>12|TRBJ2-1|few|NA|TRBV10-2
TGCGCCAGCAGTGCCGGGGGCCAAGAGCAGTTCTTC
CASSAGGQEQFF
>17|TRBJ2-6|NA|NA|TRBV4-3
TGCGCCAGCAGCCAAGATTGGAGCAGGGCTGGGGCCAACGTCCTGACTTTC
CASSQDWSRAGANVLTF
>10|TRBJ1-1|many|NA|TRBV20-1
TGCAGTGCTAGGGCAGGTGAAGCTTTCTTT
CSARAGEAFF
>15|TRBJ2-7|NA|NA|TRBV20-1
TGCAGTGCTAGAGATACTAGCCCGTTTGCTTACGAGCAGTACTTC
CSARDTSPFAYEQYF
>18|TRBJ2-3|many|TRBD2|TRBV7-9
TGTGCCAGCAGCTTCCTACCGGGACTAGGATCGGGCACAGATACGCAGTATTTT
CASSFLPGLGSGTDTQYF
>14|TRBJ2-7|NA|NA|TRBV2
TGTGCCAGCAGTGAGGGCAGAATCTCCTACGAGCAGTACTTC
CASSEGRISYEQYF
>13|TRBJ2-5|few|NA|TRBV13
TGTGCCAGCAGCTCCTCACAACAAGAGACCCAGTACTTC
CASSSSQQETQYF
>12|TRBJ1-1|many|NA|TRBV5-4
TGTGCCAGCAGCTTGGCCTGGGGTGAAGCTTTCTTT
CASSLAWGEAFF
>11|TRBJ2-7|many|TRBD1|TRBV29-1
TGCAGCGTTTACAGGGGGTACGAGCAGTACTTC
CSVYRGYEQYF
>15|TRBJ2-7|NA|TRBD1|TRBV19
TGTGCCAGTAGTATGGGGACAGGGCGCGTGTACGAGCAGTACTTC
CASSMGTGRVYEQYF
>13|TRBJ1-4|once|NA|TRBV7-7
TGTGCCAGCATAGACGAGGGTAATGAAAAACTGTTTTTT
CASIDEGNEKLFF
>14|TRBJ2-1|NA|NA|TRBV24-1
TGTGCCACCAGTGACGTTGGAGCCTACAATGAGCAGTTCTTC
CATSDVGAYNEQFF
>11|TRBJ2-7|NA|NA|TRBV29-1
TGCAGCGTTGAGGCGAGGGTCGAGCAGTACTTC
CSVEARVEQYF
>15|TRBJ2-7|few|TRBD2|TRBV6-2/TRBV6-3
TGTGCCAGCAGTTCCGGGACTAGCGGGAGATACGAGCAGTACTTC
CASSSGTSGRYEQYF
>14|TRBJ2-7|many|NA|TRBV20-1
TGCAGTGCTAGAGATTACAGGGAAACGTACGAGCAGTACTTC
CSARDYRETYEQYF
>16|TRBJ2-3|few|TRBD2|TRBV30
TGTGCCTGGAGTGTACGGGCTAGCGGGGGGGCGGATACGCAGTATTTT
CAWSVRASGGADTQYF
>16|TRBJ1-6|NA|NA|TRBV19
TGTGCCAGTAGTATGACAGCAAGCTCCTATAATTCACCCCTCCACTTT
CASSMTASSYNSPLHF
>14|TRBJ1-2|many|NA|TRBV7-9
TGTGCCAGCAGCTTAGGCTACAGGGTCCAAGACTACACCTTC
CASSLGYRVQDYTF
>15|TRBJ2-7|NA|TRBD1|TRBV27
TGTGCCAGCAGTTTAACGGGACAGGGGGCCTACGAGCAGTACTTC
CASSLTGQGAYEQYF
>18|TRBJ2-1|few|TRBD2|TRBV9
TGTGCCAGCAGCCCCGTAGCGGGGGGGTTAGGGTCCTACAATGAGCAGTTCTTC
CASSPVAGGLGSYNEQFF
>19|TRBJ1-1|few|TRBD1|TRBV7-8
TGTGCCAGCAGCTTAGCGAATCCCATTACAGGGGGCAAAAACACTGAAGCTTTCTTT
CASSLANPITGGKNTEAFF